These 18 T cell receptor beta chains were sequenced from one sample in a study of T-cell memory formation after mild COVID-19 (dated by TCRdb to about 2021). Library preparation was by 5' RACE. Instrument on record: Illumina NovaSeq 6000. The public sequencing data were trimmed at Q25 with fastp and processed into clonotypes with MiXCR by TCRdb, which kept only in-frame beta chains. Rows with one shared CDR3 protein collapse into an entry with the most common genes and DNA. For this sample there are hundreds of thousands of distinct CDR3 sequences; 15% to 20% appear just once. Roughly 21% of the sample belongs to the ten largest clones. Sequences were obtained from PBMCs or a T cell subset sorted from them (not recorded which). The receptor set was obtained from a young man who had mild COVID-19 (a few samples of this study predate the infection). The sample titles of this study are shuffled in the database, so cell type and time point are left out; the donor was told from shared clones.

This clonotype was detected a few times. Written as DNA, the CDR3 is TGTGCCAGCAGCTTCCATCTCATGGGTGAGCAGTTCTTC. Its protein product is CASSFHLMGEQFF. This chain joins TRBV7-6 and TRBJ2-1; D unresolved. Deletions cut 3 bases from V and 9 bases from J, with 12 bases between. The CDR3 runs 13 residues. CDR1 and CDR2 (germline): SGHVS, FNYEAQ.

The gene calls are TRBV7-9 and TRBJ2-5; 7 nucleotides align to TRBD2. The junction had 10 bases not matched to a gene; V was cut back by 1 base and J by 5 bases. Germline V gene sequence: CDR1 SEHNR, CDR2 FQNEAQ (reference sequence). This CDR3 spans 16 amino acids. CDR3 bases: TGTGCCAGCAGCTTAGTTGTCAGCGGACTAGGGGAGACCCAGTACTTC. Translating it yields CASSLVVSGLGETQYF.

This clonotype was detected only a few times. CDR3 DNA: TGCGCCAGCAGCTTACTACAGGGGGAGAGCTATGGCTACACCTTC. Translated, it gives CASSLLQGESYGYTF. The rearrangement links TRBV5-1 to TRBJ1-2; 8 bases match TRBD1. After removal of 2 bases from V and 4 bases from J, the junction contained 7 bases not matched to a gene. The germline gives CDR1 SGHRS, CDR2 YFSETQ. This CDR3 is built from 15 residues.

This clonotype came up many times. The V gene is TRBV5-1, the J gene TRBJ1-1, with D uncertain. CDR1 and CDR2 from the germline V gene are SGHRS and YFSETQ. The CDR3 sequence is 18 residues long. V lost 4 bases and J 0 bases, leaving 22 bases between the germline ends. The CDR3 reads CASSPGLTVLHMNTEAFF. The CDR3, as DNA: TGCGCCAGCAGCCCCGGGCTTACAGTTCTACACATGAACACTGAAGCTTTCTTT.

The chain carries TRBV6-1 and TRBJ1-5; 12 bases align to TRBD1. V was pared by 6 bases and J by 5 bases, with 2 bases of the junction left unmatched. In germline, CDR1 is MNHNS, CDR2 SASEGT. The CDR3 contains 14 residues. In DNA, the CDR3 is TGTGCCAGCAGGGGACAGGGGGCATATCAGCCCCAGCATTTT. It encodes CASRGQGAYQPQHF.

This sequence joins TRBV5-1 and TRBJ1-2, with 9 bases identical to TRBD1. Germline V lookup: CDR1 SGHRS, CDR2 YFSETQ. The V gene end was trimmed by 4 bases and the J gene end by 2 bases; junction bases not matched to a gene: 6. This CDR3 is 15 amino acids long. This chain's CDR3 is CASSRTGDPNYGYTF. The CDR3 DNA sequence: TGCGCCAGCAGCCGGACAGGGGACCCCAACTATGGCTACACCTTC.

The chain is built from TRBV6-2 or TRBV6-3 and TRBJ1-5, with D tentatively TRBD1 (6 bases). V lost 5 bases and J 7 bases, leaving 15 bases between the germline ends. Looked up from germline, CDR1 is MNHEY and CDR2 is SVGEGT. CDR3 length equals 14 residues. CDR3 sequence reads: CASSPLGAGQPQHF. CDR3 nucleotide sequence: TGTGCCAGCAGTCCTCTGGGGGCTGGACAGCCCCAGCATTTT.

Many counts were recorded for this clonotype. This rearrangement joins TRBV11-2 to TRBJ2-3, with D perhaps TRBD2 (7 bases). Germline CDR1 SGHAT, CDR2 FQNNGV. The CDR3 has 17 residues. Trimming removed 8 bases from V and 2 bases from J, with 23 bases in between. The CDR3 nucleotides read TGTGCCAGCGATACTACAAGGGGGGGGCGACCCACAGATACGCAGTATTTT. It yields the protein CASDTTRGGRPTDTQYF.

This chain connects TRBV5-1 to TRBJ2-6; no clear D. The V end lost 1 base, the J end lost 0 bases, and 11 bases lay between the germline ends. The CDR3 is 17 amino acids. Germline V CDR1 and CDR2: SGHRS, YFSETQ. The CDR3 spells CASSLSQQSSGANVLTF. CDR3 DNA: TGCGCCAGCAGCTTGAGTCAGCAGAGCTCTGGGGCCAACGTCCTGACTTTC. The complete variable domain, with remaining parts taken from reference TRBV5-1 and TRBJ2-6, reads KAGVTQTPRYLIKTRGQQVTLSCSPISGHRSVSWYQQTPGQGLQFLFEYFSETQRNKGNFPGRFSGRQFSNSRSEMNVSTLELGDSALYLCASSLSQQSSGANVLTFGAGSRLTVL.

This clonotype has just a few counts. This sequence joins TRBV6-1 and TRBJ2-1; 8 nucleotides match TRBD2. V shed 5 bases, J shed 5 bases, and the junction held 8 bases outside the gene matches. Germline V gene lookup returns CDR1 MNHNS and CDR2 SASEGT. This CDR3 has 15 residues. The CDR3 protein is CASSPTSVVDNEQFF. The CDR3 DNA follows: TGTGCCAGCAGTCCGACTAGCGTCGTAGACAATGAGCAGTTCTTC.

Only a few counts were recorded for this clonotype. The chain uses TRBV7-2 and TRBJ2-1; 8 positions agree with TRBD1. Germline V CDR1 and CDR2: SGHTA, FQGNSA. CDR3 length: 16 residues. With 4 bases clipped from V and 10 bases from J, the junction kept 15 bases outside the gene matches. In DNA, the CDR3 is TGTGCCAGCAGCTCCGACGCCGGGACAGGACTGATAGAGCAGTTCTTC. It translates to CASSSDAGTGLIEQFF.

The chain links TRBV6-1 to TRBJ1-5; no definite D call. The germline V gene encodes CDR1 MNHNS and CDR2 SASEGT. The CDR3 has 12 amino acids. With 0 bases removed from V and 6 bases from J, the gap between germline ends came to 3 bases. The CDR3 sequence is CASSEAGQPQHF. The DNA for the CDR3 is TGTGCCAGCAGTGAAGCTGGTCAGCCCCAGCATTTT.

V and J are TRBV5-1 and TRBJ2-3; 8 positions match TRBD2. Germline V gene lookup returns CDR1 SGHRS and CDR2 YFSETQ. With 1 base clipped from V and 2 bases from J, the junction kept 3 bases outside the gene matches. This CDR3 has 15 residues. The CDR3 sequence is CASSLRGLATDTQYF. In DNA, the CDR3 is TGCGCCAGCAGCTTGCGAGGACTAGCCACAGATACGCAGTATTTT. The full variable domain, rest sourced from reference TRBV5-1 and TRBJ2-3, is KAGVTQTPRYLIKTRGQQVTLSCSPISGHRSVSWYQQTPGQGLQFLFEYFSETQRNKGNFPGRFSGRQFSNSRSEMNVSTLELGDSALYLCASSLRGLATDTQYFGPGTRLTVL.

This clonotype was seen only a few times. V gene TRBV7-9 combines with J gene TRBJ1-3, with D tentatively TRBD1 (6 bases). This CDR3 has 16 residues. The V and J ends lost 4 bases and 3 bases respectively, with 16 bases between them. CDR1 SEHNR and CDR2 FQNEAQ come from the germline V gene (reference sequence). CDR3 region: CASSSIGRGRGNTIYF. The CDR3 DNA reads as TGTGCCAGCAGCTCCATCGGTCGGGGGCGTGGAAACACCATATATTTT.

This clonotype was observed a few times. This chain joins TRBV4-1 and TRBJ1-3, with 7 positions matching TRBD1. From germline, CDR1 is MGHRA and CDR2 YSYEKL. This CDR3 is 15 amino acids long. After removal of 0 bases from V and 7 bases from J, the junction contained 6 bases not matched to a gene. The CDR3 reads CASSQDPARGNTIYF. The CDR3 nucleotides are TGCGCCAGCAGCCAAGATCCAGCCAGGGGGAACACCATATATTTT.

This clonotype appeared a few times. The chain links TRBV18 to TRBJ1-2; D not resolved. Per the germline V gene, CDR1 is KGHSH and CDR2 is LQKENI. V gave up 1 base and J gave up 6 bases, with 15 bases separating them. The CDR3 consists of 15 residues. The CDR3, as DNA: TGTGCCAGCTCACCACTTTCGGGAATTGAGGATGGCTACACCTTC. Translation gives CASSPLSGIEDGYTF.

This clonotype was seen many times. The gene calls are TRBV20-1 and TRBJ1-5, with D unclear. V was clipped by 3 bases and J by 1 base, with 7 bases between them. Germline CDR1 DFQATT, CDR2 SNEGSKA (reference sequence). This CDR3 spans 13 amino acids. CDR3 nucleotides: TGCAGTGCTAGGTCGGGGAGCAATCAGCCCCAGCATTTT. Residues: CSARSGSNQPQHF.

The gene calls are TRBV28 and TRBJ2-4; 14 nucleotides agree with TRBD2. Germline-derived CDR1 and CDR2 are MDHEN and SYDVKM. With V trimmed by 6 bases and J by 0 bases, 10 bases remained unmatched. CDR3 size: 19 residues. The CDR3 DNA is TGTGCCAGCAGCCGACGGGGACTAGCGGGGGTTTTAGCCAAAAACATTCAGTACTTC. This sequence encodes CASSRRGLAGVLAKNIQYF. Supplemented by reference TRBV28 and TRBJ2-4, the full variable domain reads DVKVTQSSRYLVKRTGEKVFLECVQDMDHENMFWYRQDPGLGLRLIYFSYDVKMKEKGDIPEGYSVSREKKERFSLILESASTNQTSMYLCASSRRGLAGVLAKNIQYFGAGTRLSVL.